One and the same sample provided the 8 T cell receptor beta chains below, sequenced in a study of blood T cells in healthy people across ages. A second about 7 to 12 cycle PCR used barcoded and J-beta primers. Via MiXCR, TCRdb re-called the 5' RACE reads, giving one row per CDR3 protein. The table lists about 640,000 distinct CDR3 sequences, 45% to 65% of them singletons. What was sequenced was blood. These receptors were obtained from a man aged 60-69 years in good health.

The V and J genes are TRBV3-1 and TRBJ2-7, with D perhaps TRBD2 (5 bases). Trimming removed 1 base at V and 4 bases at J, with 14 bases between. Germline V gene data show CDR1 as LGHDT and CDR2 as YNNKEL (reference sequence). This CDR3 contains 15 residues. The CDR3 here is CASSQGLTITYEQYF. CDR3 sequence (DNA): TGTGCCAGCAGCCAAGGCCTGACTATCACTTACGAGCAGTACTTC.

The table lists this clonotype with a count of one. The rearrangement uses TRBV29-1 and TRBJ1-1, with D uncertain. The germline CDR1 and CDR2 sequences are SQVTM and ANQGSEA. Deletions cut 0 bases from V and 1 base from J, with 3 bases between. The CDR3 is 12 amino acids. The CDR3 DNA follows: TGCAGCGTTGAAGACAAGAACACTGAAGCTTTCTTT. Protein sequence: CSVEDKNTEAFF.

The gene calls are TRBV20-1 and TRBJ2-7; the D gene is possibly TRBD2 (6 bases). Germline-derived CDR1 and CDR2 are DFQATT and SNEGSKA (reference sequence). V lost 2 bases, J lost 0 bases, and 8 bases lay in between. The CDR3 loop spans 13 amino acids. The CDR3 is CSARRGSSYEQYF. CDR3 sequence (DNA): TGCAGTGCTAGACGGGGGAGCTCCTACGAGCAGTACTTC.

This CDR3 is CASSLELNIQYF. The CDR3 DNA sequence: TGTGCCAGCAGCTTAGAACTAAACATTCAGTACTTC. This rearrangement joins TRBV7-9 to TRBJ2-7; D not resolved. The end of the DNA fits TRBJ2-4 better, so the J call may be wrong. The germline V gene encodes CDR1 SEHNR and CDR2 FQNEAQ (reference sequence). The CDR3 has 12 amino acids.

This chain links TRBV20-1 with TRBJ2-3, with 8 bases matching TRBD1. This CDR3 region has 14 residues. The V gene's germline CDR1 is DFQATT and CDR2 SNEGSKA (reference sequence). V gave up 6 bases and J gave up 2 bases; unmatched junction bases: 7. CDR3 DNA: TGCAGTGCCCATCGGACAGGGATCACAGATACGCAGTATTTT. It translates to CSAHRTGITDTQYF.

This sequence joins TRBV5-1 and TRBJ1-2, with D possibly matching TRBD1 (6 bases). The CDR3 sequence is 16 residues long. The germline gives CDR1 SGHRS, CDR2 YFSETQ. V lost 2 bases and J lost 6, with 20 bases in between. CDR3 sequence: CASSFAFGGGADGYTF. As DNA, the CDR3 is TGCGCCAGCAGCTTTGCCTTTGGGGGGGGCGCGGATGGCTACACCTTC.

CDR3: CASAWMPGAGDTQYF. The CDR3, as DNA: TGCGCCAGCGCATGGATGCCGGGGGCGGGAGATACGCAGTATTTT. J is TRBJ2-3 and V is TRBV5-1; the D call may be TRBD1 or TRBD2 (6 bases each). Trimming removed 7 bases at V and 5 bases at J, with 20 bases between. The CDR3 covers 15 residues. The V gene's germline CDR1 is SGHRS and CDR2 YFSETQ.

This chain connects TRBV6-5 to TRBJ2-7; the D gene could be TRBD1 or TRBD2 (5 bases each). Germline-derived CDR1 and CDR2 are MNHEY and SVGAGI. CDR3 length: 15 residues. V lost 7 bases to trimming and J lost 6 bases, with 22 bases between them. As DNA, the CDR3 is TGTGCCAGCACCACCGCGGACCATTCGGGGACCGAGCAGTACTTC. As protein: CASTTADHSGTEQYF.